Here is one T cell receptor (beta chain) with its context. The data were obtained in a study of beta chain features in type 1 diabetes. Trimming removed 2 bases from V and 5 bases from J, with 7 bases in between. This CDR3 spans 13 amino acids. The germline gives CDR1 LNHDA, CDR2 SQIVND (reference sequence). Expressed TCRB transcripts got sequenced, as all isolated RNA was reverse transcribed. Clones were sequenced by immunoSEQ multiplex PCR, and TCRdb holds only the in-frame ones, with some missing. This sample yields roughly 300,000 clones, of which 14% are seen a single time; 5.5% to 7.5% belongs to the top ten. It was one heparinised blood draw, averaging around 120 mL, that each donor gave.

The material sequenced was central memory CD4+ T cells from blood. The clonotype originates from a man aged 25 to 45 in good health. The V call is TRBV19, the J call TRBJ2-1; D gene uncertain. The CDR3 sequence: CASSISYDNEQFF. CDR3 nucleotides: TGTGCCAGTAGTATATCCTATGACAATGAGCAGTTCTTC.